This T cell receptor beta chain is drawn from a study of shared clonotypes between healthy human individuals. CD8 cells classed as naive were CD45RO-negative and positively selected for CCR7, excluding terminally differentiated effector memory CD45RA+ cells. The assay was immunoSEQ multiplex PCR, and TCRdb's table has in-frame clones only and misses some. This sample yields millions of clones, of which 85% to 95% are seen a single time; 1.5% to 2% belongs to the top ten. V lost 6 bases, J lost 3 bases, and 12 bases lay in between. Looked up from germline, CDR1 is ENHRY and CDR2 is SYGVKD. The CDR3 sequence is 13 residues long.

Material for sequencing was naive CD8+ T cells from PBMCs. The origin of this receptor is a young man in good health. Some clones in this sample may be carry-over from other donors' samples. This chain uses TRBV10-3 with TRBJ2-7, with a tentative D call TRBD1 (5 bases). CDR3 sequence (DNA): TGTGCCATCAGCCTGGACACCAGCTACGAGCAGTACTTC. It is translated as CAISLDTSYEQYF.